This entry lists 9 T cell receptor beta chains sequenced from one sample in a study of blood T cell repertoires in COVID-19. Profiled with immunoSEQ multiplex PCR; TCRdb holds only in-frame clones, not every one. Of 200,000 to 250,000 clones listed, about 87% are singletons. The specimen was PBMCs or T cells enriched from blood (not recorded which). These TCRs come from a woman aged 50 to 60 who had recovered from COVID-19.

V and J are TRBV28 and TRBJ1-5; 11 nucleotides line up with TRBD1. V gave up 6 bases and J gave up 1 base; unmatched junction bases: 14. Germline assignment: CDR1 MDHEN and CDR2 SYDVKM. CDR3 length: 19 amino acids. The CDR3 bases are TGTGCCAGCAGCGGACAGGGGGCTGGGACGGTGGAAAGCAATCAGCCCCAGCATTTT. This codes for CASSGQGAGTVESNQPQHF.

The chain recombines TRBV3-1 (or the pseudogene TRBV3-2) with TRBJ2-1, with D perhaps matching TRBD1 (6 bases). The CDR3 is 14 amino acids. CDR1 is LGHDT and CDR2 is YNNKEL in the germline V gene (reference sequence). Trimming took off 0 bases at V and 9 bases at J, with 12 bases between the two ends. The DNA for the CDR3 is TGTGCCAGCAGCCAAGATGCAGGGGACGGTGAGCAGTTCTTC. This translates into CASSQDAGDGEQFF.

Only one count was recorded for this clone. The chain recombines TRBV2 with TRBJ2-1, with TRBD2 matching over 10 bases. The germline CDR1 and CDR2 sequences are SNHLY and FYNNEI. This CDR3 spans 14 amino acids. The J segment lost 4 bases and the V segment lost 8 bases, leaving 5 bases of the junction unmatched. In DNA, the CDR3 is TGTGCCAGCCTAGTAGCGGGAGGTTACAATGAGCAGTTCTTC. Its protein is CASLVAGGYNEQFF.

The chain has TRBV19 and TRBJ1-6; D possibly corresponds to TRBD1 (6 bases). CDR1 is LNHDA, CDR2 SQIVND, per germline (reference sequence). V lost 9 bases to trimming and J lost 0 bases, with 12 bases between them. The CDR3 sequence is 15 residues long. The CDR3 loop reads CASQGGSSYNSPLHF. DNA of the CDR3: TGTGCCAGCCAAGGGGGAAGCTCCTATAATTCACCCCTCCACTTT.

The CDR3 DNA reads TGCAGTGCTAGTATTGGGCCTATCCTTCCCAAAAACATTCAGTACTTC. This encodes CSASIGPILPKNIQYF. The V and J genes are TRBV20-1 and TRBJ2-4; D uncertain. The CDR3 spans 16 residues. From germline, CDR1 is DFQATT and CDR2 SNEGSKA (reference sequence). The V end was cut by 3 bases, the J end by 2 bases, with 17 bases between.

This clone has only one observation. A junction boundary mismatches the germline segment, possibly from a read error. V usage is TRBV19 and J usage is TRBJ2-1, with 7 nucleotides matching TRBD2. In germline, CDR1 is LNHDA, CDR2 SQIVND (reference sequence). This CDR3 region has 14 residues. The CDR3 bases are TGTGCCAGTCGTATAGCGGGTACATCCAATGAGCAGTTCTTC. Amino acids: CASRIAGTSNEQFF.

This chain connects TRBV7-2 to TRBJ2-1; D is undetermined. Germline V gives CDR1 SGHTA, CDR2 FQGNSA. This CDR3 is built from 14 residues. Trimming left V 1 base short and J 5 bases short, with 9 bases between. CDR3 sequence reads: CASSLEVYHNEQFF. CDR3 bases: TGTGCCAGCAGCTTAGAAGTCTACCACAATGAGCAGTTCTTC. Supplemented by reference TRBV7-2 and TRBJ2-1, the full variable domain reads GAGVSQSPSNKVTEKGKDVELRCDPISGHTALYWYRQSLGQGLEFLIYFQGNSAPDKSGLPSDRFSAERTGGSVSTLTIQRTQQEDSAVYLCASSLEVYHNEQFFGPGTRLTVL.

The V and J genes are TRBV25-1 and TRBJ2-1, with 9 bases identical to TRBD2. The germline gives CDR1 MGHDK, CDR2 SYGVNS. The V gene end was trimmed by 8 bases and the J gene end by 2 bases; junction bases not matched to a gene: 7. The length of the CDR3 is 15 residues. The CDR3 spells CASGLAGDPYNEQFF. CDR3 bases: TGTGCCAGCGGATTAGCGGGAGACCCCTACAATGAGCAGTTCTTC.

The chain joins TRBV5-1 to TRBJ1-1; TRBD1 agrees at 11 bases. The CDR3 runs to 16 residues. V lost 4 bases to trimming and J lost 5 bases; unmatched junction nucleotides: 10. Germline V lookup: CDR1 SGHRS, CDR2 YFSETQ. CDR3 loop: CASSPRTGGLGTEAFF. The CDR3 nucleotides are TGCGCCAGCAGCCCAAGGACAGGGGGCCTGGGGACTGAAGCTTTCTTT.